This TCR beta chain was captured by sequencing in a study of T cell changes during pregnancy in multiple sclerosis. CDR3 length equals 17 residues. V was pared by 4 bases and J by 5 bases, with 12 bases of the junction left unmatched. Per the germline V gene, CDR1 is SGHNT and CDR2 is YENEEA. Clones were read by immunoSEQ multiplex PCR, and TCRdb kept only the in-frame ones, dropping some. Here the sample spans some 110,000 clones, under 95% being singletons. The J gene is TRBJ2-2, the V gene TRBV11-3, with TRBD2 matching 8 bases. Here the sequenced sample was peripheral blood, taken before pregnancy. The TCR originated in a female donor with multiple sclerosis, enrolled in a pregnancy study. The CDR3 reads CASSSSGVAGKTGELFF. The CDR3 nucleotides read TGTGCCAGCAGCTCATCGGGGGTAGCGGGGAAAACCGGGGAGCTGTTTTTT.